This is a list of T cell receptor beta chains from one sample in a study of T cell changes during pregnancy in multiple sclerosis. The assay was immunoSEQ multiplex PCR, and TCRdb's table has in-frame clones only and misses some. The sample yields under 70,000 clones, 75% to 95% seen once. The sequencing used peripheral blood, collected in the third trimester of pregnancy. These receptors originate from a female donor in good health, enrolled as a control in a pregnancy study. Both conserved end residues are part of each CDR3. The D gene is left open where the match is weak. Clone size is not always given. Where it is, it says once, few, many or a class for expanded clones.

d_gene: NA; j_gene: TRBJ1-4; v_gene: TRBV12-5; abundance: NA; CDR3nt: TGTGCTAGTGGTTTTTCGCTGGGAGCAACTAATGAAAAACTGTTTTTT; CDR3aa: CASGFSLGATNEKLFF
d_gene: NA; j_gene: TRBJ2-2; v_gene: TRBV18; abundance: NA; CDR3nt: TGTGCCAGCTCACCACCGACAGGTTCTCGGGCCACCGGGGAGCTGTTTTTT; CDR3aa: CASSPPTGSRATGELFF
d_gene: TRBD2; j_gene: TRBJ2-5; v_gene: TRBV4-2; abundance: NA; CDR3nt: TGTGCCAGCAGCCAAGATATGGAACTAGCGGGGGAAGAGACCCAGTACTTC; CDR3aa: CASSQDMELAGEETQYF
d_gene: TRBD2; j_gene: TRBJ2-1; v_gene: TRBV28; abundance: NA; CDR3nt: TGTGCCAGCACTGGCGGGGGTGTGGATAATGAGCAGTTCTTC; CDR3aa: CASTGGGVDNEQFF
d_gene: TRBD2; j_gene: TRBJ2-1; v_gene: TRBV5-6; abundance: NA; CDR3nt: TGTGCCAGCAGTTACAGGACTAGCGGGAGTTTCCTCCTCCAAGCTGAGCAGTTCTTC; CDR3aa: CASSYRTSGSFLLQAEQFF
d_gene: NA; j_gene: TRBJ1-6; v_gene: TRBV19; abundance: NA; CDR3nt: TGTGCCAGTAGCTTTGGATGGGGGGATAATTCACCCCTCCACTTT; CDR3aa: CASSFGWGDNSPLHF
d_gene: NA; j_gene: TRBJ1-1; v_gene: TRBV19; abundance: NA; CDR3nt: TGTGCCAGTAGTATGGAGGGAAGGAACACTGAAGCTTTCTTT; CDR3aa: CASSMEGRNTEAFF
d_gene: TRBD2; j_gene: TRBJ2-1; v_gene: TRBV27; abundance: NA; CDR3nt: TGTGCCAGCAGTTCTAGCGGGAGGGTGGGGCAGTTCTTC; CDR3aa: CASSSSGRVGQFF
d_gene: NA; j_gene: TRBJ2-3; v_gene: TRBV2; abundance: NA; CDR3nt: TGTGCCAGCAATGGCGGGACGAGCACAGATACGCAGTATTTT; CDR3aa: CASNGGTSTDTQYF
d_gene: NA; j_gene: TRBJ1-1; v_gene: TRBV15; abundance: few; CDR3nt: TGTGCCACCAGCCGAAGCCCAAACACTGAAGCTTTCTTT; CDR3aa: CATSRSPNTEAFF
d_gene: TRBD1; j_gene: TRBJ1-4; v_gene: TRBV29-1; abundance: NA; CDR3nt: TGCAGCGTTGAAGACTGGACAGGGGGCCGGGAAAAACTGTTTTTT; CDR3aa: CSVEDWTGGREKLFF
d_gene: NA; j_gene: TRBJ2-2; v_gene: TRBV5-4; abundance: NA; CDR3nt: TGTGCCAGCAGCCGAGCGACGACGAACACCGGGGAGCTGTTTTTT; CDR3aa: CASSRATTNTGELFF
d_gene: TRBD1; j_gene: TRBJ1-2; v_gene: TRBV6-5; abundance: NA; CDR3nt: TGTGCCAGCAGCGGGGACAGGGGGCGAGGCTACACCTTC; CDR3aa: CASSGDRGRGYTF
d_gene: NA; j_gene: TRBJ1-1; v_gene: TRBV28; abundance: NA; CDR3nt: TGTGCCAGCAGTTTGCAGGGAATGGGGTCGAACACTGAAGCTTTCTTT; CDR3aa: CASSLQGMGSNTEAFF
d_gene: NA; j_gene: TRBJ2-5; v_gene: TRBV27; abundance: NA; CDR3nt: TGTGCCAGCGGCAGGGGAAGGGTGGAGACCCAGTACTTC; CDR3aa: CASGRGRVETQYF
d_gene: TRBD1; j_gene: TRBJ1-2; v_gene: TRBV9; abundance: once; CDR3nt: TGTGCCAGCAGCGTCGCCTCCGGGACAGGGGGTATCGGCTACACCTTC; CDR3aa: CASSVASGTGGIGYTF
d_gene: TRBD2; j_gene: TRBJ2-7; v_gene: TRBV14; abundance: NA; CDR3nt: TGTGCCAGCAGCCCAATGGCGGGACTAGCGGGTACGGGGGAGCAGTACTTC; CDR3aa: CASSPMAGLAGTGEQYF
d_gene: TRBD1; j_gene: TRBJ2-7; v_gene: TRBV7-2; abundance: once; CDR3nt: TGTGCCACCGGGACAGGGAACTACGAGCAGTACTTC; CDR3aa: CATGTGNYEQYF
d_gene: NA; j_gene: TRBJ1-2; v_gene: TRBV6-5; abundance: NA; CDR3nt: TGTGCCAGCAGGCTAGATATGAACTATGGCTACACCTTC; CDR3aa: CASRLDMNYGYTF